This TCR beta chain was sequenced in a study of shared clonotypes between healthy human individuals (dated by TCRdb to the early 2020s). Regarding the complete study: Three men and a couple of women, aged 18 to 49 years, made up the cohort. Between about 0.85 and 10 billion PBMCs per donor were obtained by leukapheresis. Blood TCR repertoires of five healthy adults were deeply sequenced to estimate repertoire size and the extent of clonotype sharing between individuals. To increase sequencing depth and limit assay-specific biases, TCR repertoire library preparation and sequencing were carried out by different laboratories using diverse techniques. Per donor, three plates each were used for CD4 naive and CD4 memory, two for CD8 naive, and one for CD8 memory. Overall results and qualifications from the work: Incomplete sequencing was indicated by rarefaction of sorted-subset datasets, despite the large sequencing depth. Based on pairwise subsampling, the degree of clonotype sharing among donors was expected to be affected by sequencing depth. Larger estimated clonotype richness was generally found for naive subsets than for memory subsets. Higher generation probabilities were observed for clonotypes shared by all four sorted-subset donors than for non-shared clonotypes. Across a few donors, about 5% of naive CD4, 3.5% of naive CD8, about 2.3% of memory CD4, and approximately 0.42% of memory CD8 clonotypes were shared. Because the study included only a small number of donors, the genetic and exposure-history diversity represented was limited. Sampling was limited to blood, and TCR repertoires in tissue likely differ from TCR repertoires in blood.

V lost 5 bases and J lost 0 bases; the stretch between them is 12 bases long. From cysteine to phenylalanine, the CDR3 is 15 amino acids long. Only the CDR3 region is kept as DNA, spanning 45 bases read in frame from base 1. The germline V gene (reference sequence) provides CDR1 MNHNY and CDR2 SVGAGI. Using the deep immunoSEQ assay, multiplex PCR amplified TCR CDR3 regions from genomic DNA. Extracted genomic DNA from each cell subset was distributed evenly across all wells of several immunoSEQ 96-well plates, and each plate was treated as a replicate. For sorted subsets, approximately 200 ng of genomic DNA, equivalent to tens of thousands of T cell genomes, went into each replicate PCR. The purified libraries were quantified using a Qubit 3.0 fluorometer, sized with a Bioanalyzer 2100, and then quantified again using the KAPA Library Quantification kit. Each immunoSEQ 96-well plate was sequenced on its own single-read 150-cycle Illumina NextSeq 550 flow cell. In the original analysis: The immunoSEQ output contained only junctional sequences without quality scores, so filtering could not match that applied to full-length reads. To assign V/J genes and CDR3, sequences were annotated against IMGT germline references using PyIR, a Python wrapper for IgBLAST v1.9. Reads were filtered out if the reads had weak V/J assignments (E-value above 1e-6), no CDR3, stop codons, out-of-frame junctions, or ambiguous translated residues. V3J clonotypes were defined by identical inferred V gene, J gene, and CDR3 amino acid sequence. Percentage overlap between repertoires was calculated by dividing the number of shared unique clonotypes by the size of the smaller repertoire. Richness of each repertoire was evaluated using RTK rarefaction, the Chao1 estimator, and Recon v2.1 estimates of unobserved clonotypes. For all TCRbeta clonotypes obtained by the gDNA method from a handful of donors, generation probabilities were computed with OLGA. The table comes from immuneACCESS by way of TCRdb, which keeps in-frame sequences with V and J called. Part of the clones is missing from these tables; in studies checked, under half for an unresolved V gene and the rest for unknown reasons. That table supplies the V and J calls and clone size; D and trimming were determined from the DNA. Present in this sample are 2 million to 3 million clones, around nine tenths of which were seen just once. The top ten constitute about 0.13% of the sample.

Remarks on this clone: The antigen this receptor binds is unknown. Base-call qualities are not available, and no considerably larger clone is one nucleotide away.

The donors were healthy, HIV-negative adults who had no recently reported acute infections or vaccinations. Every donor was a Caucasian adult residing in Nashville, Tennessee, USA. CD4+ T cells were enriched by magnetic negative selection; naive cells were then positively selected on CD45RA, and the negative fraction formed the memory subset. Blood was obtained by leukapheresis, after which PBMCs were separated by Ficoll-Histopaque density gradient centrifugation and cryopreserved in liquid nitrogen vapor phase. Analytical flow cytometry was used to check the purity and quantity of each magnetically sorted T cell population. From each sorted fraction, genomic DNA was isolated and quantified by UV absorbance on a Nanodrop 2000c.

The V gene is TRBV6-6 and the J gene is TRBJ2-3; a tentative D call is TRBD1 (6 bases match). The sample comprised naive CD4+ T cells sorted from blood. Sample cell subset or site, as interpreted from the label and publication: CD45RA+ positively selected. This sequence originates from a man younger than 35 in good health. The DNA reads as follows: TGTGCCAGCAGTAAACAGGGCCTTAGCACAGATACGCAGTATTTT. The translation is CASSKQGLSTDTQYF.